This entry lists 20 T cell receptor beta chains sequenced from one sample in a study of cytomegalovirus exposure and HLA in healthy donors (dated by TCRdb to 2016 to 2017). The library was generated by the immunoSEQ multiplex PCR assay. The multiplex PCR relied on a mix of 60 forward primers for TCR Vbeta segments and 13 reverse primers for TCR Jbeta segments. TCRdb provides this immuneACCESS table in a form limited to in-frame rearrangements. Some clones are lacking; in checked studies, under half of them reflect an unresolved V gene, and why the rest are absent is not known. The sample table shows 190,000 or so clones, and about four fifths are seen once. The top ten hold 1.5% to 2% of the sample. Sequencing was done on a sample of PBMCs. The source of these receptors is a man aged 45-65 years in good health and CMV-seronegative.

The chain joins TRBV2 to TRBJ2-5; D might be TRBD1 (6 bases). Germline V gene sequence: CDR1 SNHLY, CDR2 FYNNEI. V lost 5 bases and J lost 5, with 12 bases in between. The CDR3 covers 13 residues. The CDR3 DNA reads TGTGCCAGCAGTAATTTAAGGGGGGAGACCCAGTACTTC. This codes for CASSNLRGETQYF.

This chain connects TRBV2 to TRBJ2-7; 7 bases are shared with TRBD1. Unmatched junction bases numbered 6, after V lost 5 bases and J lost 2 bases. Germline values: CDR1 SNHLY, CDR2 FYNNEI. This CDR3 has 14 amino acids. The CDR3: CASSTADRAYEQYF. The CDR3 DNA follows: TGTGCCAGCAGTACCGCCGACAGGGCCTACGAGCAGTACTTC.

Of note for this clone: Other nucleotide sequences from this sample produce the same CDR3. The CDR3 loop is CASSLGQGEETQYF. CDR3 sequence (DNA): TGTGCCAGCAGCTTAGGACAGGGAGAAGAGACCCAGTACTTC. The V call is TRBV7-9, the J call TRBJ2-5; 7 nucleotides agree with TRBD1. The ends lost 1 base at V and 3 bases at J; junction bases unmatched: 2. Germline CDR1 and CDR2: SEHNR and FQNEAQ (reference sequence). CDR3 size: 14 residues.

This clone appeared a few times. CDR3 sequence (DNA): TGTGCCATCAGGGAAGGACAGGGGGGGGCGTCGGACACTGAAGCTTTCTTT. It yields the protein CAIREGQGGASDTEAFF. This chain links TRBV10-3 with TRBJ1-1; 10 bases map to TRBD1. J was trimmed by 3 bases and V by 6 bases; bases with no gene match: 13. This CDR3 is built from 17 residues. Germline V CDR1 and CDR2: ENHRY, SYGVKD.

The chain is built from TRBV7-3 and TRBJ2-2; the D gene is possibly TRBD2 (5 bases). Germline V gene lookup returns CDR1 SGHTA and CDR2 FQGTGA. This CDR3 has 12 amino acids. V was pared by 3 bases and J by 7 bases, with 6 bases between. CDR3 protein: CASSFEGGELFF. The DNA of the CDR3 is TGTGCCAGCAGCTTTGAGGGCGGGGAGCTGTTTTTT.

The V gene is TRBV5-4, the J gene TRBJ1-2; 8 bases agree with TRBD1. CDR1 is SGHNT and CDR2 is YYREEE in the germline V gene (reference sequence). Trimming removed 4 bases from V and 5 bases from J; junction bases left unmatched: 7. CDR3 length equals 14 residues. This chain's CDR3 is CASSGRDRPYGYTF. CDR3 DNA: TGTGCCAGCAGCGGGCGGGACAGGCCATATGGCTACACCTTC.

The chain carries TRBV30 and TRBJ1-1, with a possible D match to TRBD1 (5 bases). Trimming cost V 0 bases and J 5 bases, with 13 bases left between them. CDR3 size: 14 residues. Germline CDR1 GTSNPN, CDR2 SVGIG (reference sequence). In nucleotides, the CDR3 is TGTGCCTGGAGTGTGAGCGGGGGTTTAACTGAAGCTTTCTTT. Translated, it gives CAWSVSGGLTEAFF.

The chain joins TRBV6-1 to TRBJ2-3; 7 positions agree with TRBD1. The CDR3 runs to 15 residues. CDR1 MNHNS and CDR2 SASEGT come from the germline V gene. Trimming cost V 5 bases and J 4 bases; bases outside gene matches: 9. CDR3 DNA sequence: TGTGCCAGCAGTTCGCAGGGGGATTGGTCAGATACGCAGTATTTT. Translated: CASSSQGDWSDTQYF.

The sample holds a few counts of this clone. The chain employs TRBV28 and TRBJ1-4; D call uncertain. The CDR3 is 14 residues long. Germline V lookup: CDR1 MDHEN, CDR2 SYDVKM. Trimming took 2 bases from V and 5 from J, leaving 9 bases between them. The CDR3 DNA reads TGTGCCAGCAGTTTAAGATCGGTGAATGAAAAACTGTTTTTT. It is translated as CASSLRSVNEKLFF.

V gene TRBV18 combines with J gene TRBJ2-7; TRBD1 is a possible D gene (6 bases). Trimming removed 3 bases from V and 7 bases from J, with 19 bases in between. This CDR3 is built from 15 residues. The germline V gene has CDR1 KGHSH and CDR2 LQKENI. The CDR3 coding sequence is TGTGCCAGCTCACCCCTCGGGGCAGGGGATGGGGAGCAGTACTTC. Its translation: CASSPLGAGDGEQYF.

The chain links TRBV7-2 to TRBJ2-5, with 10 nucleotides matching TRBD2. From germline, CDR1 is SGHTA and CDR2 FQGNSA. V was clipped by 4 bases and J by 4 bases; unmatched bases: 3. The CDR3 spans 14 residues. CDR3 DNA: TGTGCCAGCAGCTCTCCTAGCGGGGGAGAGACCCAGTACTTC. Amino acid sequence: CASSSPSGGETQYF. Filled out from reference TRBV7-2 and TRBJ2-5, the complete variable domain reads GAGVSQSPSNKVTEKGKDVELRCDPISGHTALYWYRQSLGQGLEFLIYFQGNSAPDKSGLPSDRFSAERTGGSVSTLTIQRTQQEDSAVYLCASSSPSGGETQYFGPGTRLLVL.

The gene calls are TRBV6-1 and TRBJ2-5, with a possible D match to TRBD2 (6 bases). The germline V gene has CDR1 MNHNS and CDR2 SASEGT. CDR3 length equals 16 residues. The ends were cut back, 0 bases at V and 14 bases at J, with 25 bases in the middle. The CDR3 DNA is TGTGCCAGCAGTGAAGCCCAGACGGGGAGATTAGCGGAGCACTACTTC. Protein product: CASSEAQTGRLAEHYF.

This clone was seen a single time. V and J are TRBV6-5 and TRBJ2-2, with D perhaps TRBD1 (5 bases). The CDR3 is 14 residues long. Trimming stripped 2 bases from V and 6 bases from J, with 10 bases between. CDR1 MNHEY and CDR2 SVGAGI come from the germline V gene. The CDR3 DNA is TGTGCCAGCAGTTACCTTCAGGGATCCGGGGAGCTGTTTTTT. Protein product: CASSYLQGSGELFF.

The CDR3 region has the DNA TGTGCCAGCAGCAGTCCCGCGACTAGCGGGGTCTACAATGAGCAGTTCTTC. Translated: CASSSPATSGVYNEQFF. The chain employs TRBV28 and TRBJ2-1; the match to TRBD2 covers 11 bases. Germline values: CDR1 MDHEN, CDR2 SYDVKM. The junction had 10 bases not matched to a gene; V was cut back by 6 bases and J by 3 bases. This CDR3 has 17 residues. Complete variable domain (other parts from reference TRBV28 and TRBJ2-1): DVKVTQSSRYLVKRTGEKVFLECVQDMDHENMFWYRQDPGLGLRLIYFSYDVKMKEKGDIPEGYSVSREKKERFSLILESASTNQTSMYLCASSSPATSGVYNEQFFGPGTRLTVL.

CDR3 residues: CASSSGRLGGTEAFF. CDR3 coding DNA: TGTGCCAGCAGCTCCGGACGCCTTGGAGGCACTGAAGCTTTCTTT. The chain joins TRBV5-6 to TRBJ1-1; no reliable D call. With 3 bases removed from V and 4 bases from J, the gap between germline ends came to 16 bases. The CDR3 has 15 amino acids. CDR1 SGHDT and CDR2 YYEEEE come from the germline V gene.

The rearrangement joins TRBV7-9 to TRBJ2-5, with D possibly matching TRBD1 (6 bases). Trimming stripped 3 bases from V and 5 bases from J, with 10 bases between. This CDR3 has 13 residues. Looked up from germline, CDR1 is SEHNR and CDR2 is FQNEAQ (reference sequence). The CDR3 loop is CASSFVGGETQYF. The CDR3 nucleotides read TGTGCCAGCAGCTTCGTTGGGGGCGAGACCCAGTACTTC.

The genes are TRBV7-9 and TRBJ1-2, with 8 bases aligning to TRBD1. The CDR3 extends over 13 amino acids. V shed 5 bases and J 8 bases; nucleotides not matched to a gene: 7. Germline lookup yields CDR1 SEHNR and CDR2 FQNEAQ (reference sequence). The DNA of the CDR3 is TGTGCCAGCAGCCCCCAGGGGGCTGAAGGCTACACCTTC. Residues: CASSPQGAEGYTF.

The chain uses TRBV10-3 and TRBJ1-5; no firm D call. This CDR3 has 15 residues. Germline CDR1 and CDR2: ENHRY and SYGVKD. With 4 bases removed from V and 2 bases from J, the gap between germline ends came to 12 bases. Written as DNA, the CDR3 is TGTGCCATCAGTGTCGGGGAGTTAGGCAATCAGCCCCAGCATTTT. As protein: CAISVGELGNQPQHF.

V is TRBV7-8 and J is TRBJ2-1; 8 bases line up with TRBD1. The V gene's germline CDR1 is SGHVS and CDR2 FQNEAQ. V dropped 2 bases and J dropped 3; count of bases not matched to a gene: 9. The CDR3 runs 17 residues. This CDR3 reads CASSLPTGTGGYNEQFF. CDR3 in DNA: TGTGCCAGCAGCTTACCGACCGGGACAGGAGGCTACAATGAGCAGTTCTTC.

The chain couples TRBV7-2 to TRBJ2-7; a weak D match, TRBD2 (6 bases). V lost 5 bases, J lost 3 bases, and 11 bases lay in between. The CDR3 has 13 residues. Germline CDR1 and CDR2: SGHTA and FQGNSA. This CDR3 is CASSRTIDYEQYF. The CDR3 DNA is TGTGCCAGCAGCCGGACTATCGACTACGAGCAGTACTTC.